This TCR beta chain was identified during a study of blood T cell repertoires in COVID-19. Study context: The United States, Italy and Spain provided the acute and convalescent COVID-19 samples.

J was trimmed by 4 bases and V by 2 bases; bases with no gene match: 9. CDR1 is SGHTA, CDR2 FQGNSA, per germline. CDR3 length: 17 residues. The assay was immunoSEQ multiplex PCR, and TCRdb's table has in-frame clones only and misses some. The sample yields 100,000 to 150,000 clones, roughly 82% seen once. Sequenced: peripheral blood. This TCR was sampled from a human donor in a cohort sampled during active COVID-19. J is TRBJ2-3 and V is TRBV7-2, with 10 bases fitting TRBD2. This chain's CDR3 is CASSLSPSGSMPDTQYF. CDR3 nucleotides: TGTGCCAGCAGCTTAAGTCCTAGCGGGAGTATGCCAGATACGCAGTATTTT.